These T cell receptor beta chains were read from a single sample in a study of blood T cell repertoires in COVID-19. This table comes from immunoSEQ multiplex PCR, and its TCRdb copy is limited to in-frame clones, with some not included. The sample includes about 250,000 clones, 86% of them seen just once. Source material: peripheral blood. These receptor sequences come from a woman aged 60-75 years who had recovered from COVID-19. CDR3s include the opening cysteine and the closing phenylalanine or tryptophan. The D gene is left open where the match is weak. For some rows the clone size is stated as once, few or many, or as a class when expanded; others skip it.

abundance	d_gene	v_gene	j_gene	CDR3nt	CDR3aa
NA	TRBD2	TRBV6-1	TRBJ2-3	TGTGCCAGCAGTGAAGGTAGCGGGGGGCCTCTCGGGGATACGCAGTATTTT	CASSEGSGGPLGDTQYF
NA	TRBD1	TRBV19	TRBJ1-6	TGTGCCAGTAGTAACCCGCTAATCGGGGACAGGGGGAAAGCACCCCTCCACTTT	CASSNPLIGDRGKAPLHF
NA	NA	TRBV28	TRBJ2-7	TGTGCCAGCAGTTTGCTCGGCGGAAGCTCCTACGAGCAGTACTTC	CASSLLGGSSYEQYF
NA	TRBD2	TRBV5-1	TRBJ2-5	TGCGCCAGCAGCTTGGTACTAGCGGGGGAAGAGACCCAGTACTTC	CASSLVLAGEETQYF
NA	NA	TRBV24-1	TRBJ1-2	TGTGCCACCAGTGTATATCCTAACTATGGCTACACCTTC	CATSVYPNYGYTF
NA	TRBD2	TRBV13	TRBJ2-7	TGTGCCAGCAGCTCGGAACTAGCGGGTGGCTACGAGCAGTACTTC	CASSSELAGGYEQYF
NA	NA	TRBV7-9	TRBJ1-5	TGTGCCAGCAGCTCACTCTATCAGCCCCAGCATTTT	CASSSLYQPQHF
few	TRBD1	TRBV15	TRBJ2-7	TGTGCCACCAGCAGGGCTACAGGGGGAAAAGGCTACGAGCAGTACTTC	CATSRATGGKGYEQYF
NA	TRBD1	TRBV7-3	TRBJ2-1	TGTGCCAGCAGCCCAAGGGGTTTGAGACAGGGGTCCAATGAGCAGTTCTTC	CASSPRGLRQGSNEQFF
NA	TRBD1	TRBV29-1	TRBJ2-7	TGCAGCGGACCCGGACAGGGGGCGAACGAGCAGTACTTC	CSGPGQGANEQYF
NA	NA	TRBV12-3/TRBV12-4	TRBJ2-7	TGTGCCAGCAGGCCCGGGTTCTCCTACGAGCAGTACTTC	CASRPGFSYEQYF
NA	TRBD2	TRBV9	TRBJ2-7	TGTGCCAGCAGCGGCCGGGACTACTCCCACGAGCAGTACTTC	CASSGRDYSHEQYF
NA	NA	TRBV7-9	TRBJ2-5	TGTGCCAGCAGCTTAGAAAGCGAACAGTACTTC	CASSLESEQYF
few	NA	TRBV4-1	TRBJ2-3	TGCGCCAGCAGCCAAAGGCTGGCGGATGCAGATACGCAGTATTTT	CASSQRLADADTQYF
NA	NA	TRBV19	TRBJ1-2	TGTGCCAGTAGTACTTCAGGGATTAAGAACTATGGCTACACCTTC	CASSTSGIKNYGYTF
NA	NA	TRBV4-3	TRBJ1-1	TGCGCCAGCAGCCAGTACCTTCAGGGTACCACTGAAGCTTTCTTT	CASSQYLQGTTEAFF
few	TRBD1	TRBV6-1	TRBJ2-7	TGTGCCAGCAGTGACAGGGGGCCCTACGAGCAGTACTTC	CASSDRGPYEQYF
NA	TRBD1	TRBV19	TRBJ2-1	TGTGCCAGTAGTAGGGGGACAGGGCGGGAGCAGTTCTTC	CASSRGTGREQFF
NA	NA	TRBV18	TRBJ1-1	TGTGCCAGCTCACCTGGGAGACCGATGAACACTGAAGCTTTCTTT	CASSPGRPMNTEAFF
NA	NA	TRBV19	TRBJ1-2	TGTGCCAGTAGATTACAGGGCTATGGCTACACCTTC	CASRLQGYGYTF
NA	NA	TRBV29-1	TRBJ2-1	TGCAGCGTTGAAGGGGGATGGCAGGGCGGTGAGCAGTTCTTC	CSVEGGWQGGEQFF
few	TRBD2	TRBV7-8	TRBJ2-7	TGTGCCAGCAGCTCCGCTAGCGGGGGGTACGAAACCTACGAGCAGTACTTC	CASSSASGGYETYEQYF
NA	NA	TRBV4-2	TRBJ1-2	TGTGCCAGCAGCCAAGGGGAGGCTCAACAGAACTATGGCTACACCTTC	CASSQGEAQQNYGYTF
NA	TRBD2	TRBV29-1	TRBJ2-1	TGCAGCGTGGGACTAGCGGTATACAATGAGCAGTTCTTC	CSVGLAVYNEQFF
NA	NA	TRBV28	TRBJ1-2	TGTGCCAGCAGTTTACTACGAAATGGCTACACCTTC	CASSLLRNGYTF
NA	TRBD1	TRBV18	TRBJ2-3	TGTGCCAGCTCCCGGGACAGACCCACAGATACGCAGTATTTT	CASSRDRPTDTQYF
NA	TRBD2	TRBV28	TRBJ2-7	TGTGCCAGCAGAGACACAGGACTAGCGGGGGGCGAGCAGTACTTC	CASRDTGLAGGEQYF
NA	NA	TRBV28	TRBJ2-2	TGTGCCAGCAGTCCGCTGGGGGCGGGGAACACCGGGGAGCTGTTTTTT	CASSPLGAGNTGELFF
NA	TRBD2	TRBV3-1/TRBV3-2	TRBJ2-5	TGTGCCAGCAGCCTCAGGACTGGGGGGGTCGGGGAGACCCAGTACTTC	CASSLRTGGVGETQYF
NA	NA	TRBV10-1	TRBJ2-7	TGCGCCAGCAGTGAGGGTGGGAGTTGGTCCCGCAGAGCCTACGAGCAGTACTTC	CASSEGGSWSRRAYEQYF
NA	NA	TRBV6-5	TRBJ2-3	TGTGCCAGCAGTTACCCGAGTGGCACAGATACGCAGTATTTT	CASSYPSGTDTQYF
once	NA	TRBV2	TRBJ1-1	TGTGCCAGCAACCCCGGGGATCGGGACACTGAAGCTTTCTTT	CASNPGDRDTEAFF
NA	NA	TRBV27	TRBJ2-3	TGTGCCAGCAGTCACGAAGCGCCCACAGATACGCAGTATTTT	CASSHEAPTDTQYF
NA	NA	TRBV7-2	TRBJ1-4	TGTGCCAGCAGCTTGTTGGCCGGGGATGAAAAACTGTTTTTT	CASSLLAGDEKLFF
NA	NA	TRBV3-1/TRBV3-2	TRBJ2-7	TGTGCCAGCAGCCAAGTTGGGCCCACCCACGAGCAGTACTTC	CASSQVGPTHEQYF
NA	NA	TRBV19	TRBJ1-1	TGTGCCAGTAGTATGCAGGGGAGAGCCTCTGAAGCTTTCTTT	CASSMQGRASEAFF
once	NA	TRBV29-1	TRBJ1-5	TGCAGCGTCGGGGGGGCAGGGGGCAATCAGCCCCAGCATTTT	CSVGGAGGNQPQHF
NA	TRBD2	TRBV10-3	TRBJ2-2	TGTGCCATCAGTGAGTCGCTAGCGGCGAACACCGGGGAGCTGTTTTTT	CAISESLAANTGELFF
NA	TRBD2	TRBV3-1/TRBV3-2	TRBJ2-3	TGTGCCAGCAGCCGAGCTAGTGGCGGGGGTGTAGATACGCAGTATTTT	CASSRASGGGVDTQYF
NA	NA	TRBV6-1	TRBJ1-5	TGTGCCAGCAATGACCCGAACACGATGCGCAATCAGCCCCAGCATTTT	CASNDPNTMRNQPQHF
NA	TRBD1	TRBV27	TRBJ2-7	TGTGCCAGCAGTTCCGGGACAGGGCCCTACGAGCAGTACTTC	CASSSGTGPYEQYF
NA	TRBD1	TRBV5-1	TRBJ2-3	TGCGCCAGCGCCCCCGGGACAGGCACAGATACGCAGTATTTT	CASAPGTGTDTQYF
NA	TRBD1	TRBV6-5	TRBJ2-7	TGTGCCTGTGGAGGGACAGGGCTTTACGAGCAGTACTTC	CACGGTGLYEQYF